This TCR beta chain originates from a study of T-cell reconstitution after alpha-beta-depleted transplantation in children. Per the germline V gene, CDR1 is SEHNR and CDR2 is FQNEAQ (reference sequence). Trimming cost V 5 bases and J 2 bases, with 16 bases left between them. The CDR3 length is 16 residues. A library of TCRbeta sequences, prepared with unique molecular identifiers, was generated. MiXCR, run by TCRdb on the PCR reads, gives a single entry per CDR3 protein. The table has about 180,000 distinct CDR3 sequences, approximately 12% seen once. The table lists this clonotype with many counts. The sequence was collected from a boy aged 2 to 10 with acute myeloid leukemia, due to receive a stem cell transplant. This chain links TRBV7-9 with TRBJ1-5; the D is unclear. Here the sequenced sample was PBMCs, taken before TCRalphabeta/CD19-depleted stem cell transplant. CDR3 in amino acids: CASSGAEGSGNQPQHF. In nucleotides, the CDR3 is TGTGCCAGCAGCGGCGCCGAGGGAAGCGGCAATCAGCCCCAGCATTTT.